This entry describes one TCR beta chain. The ends lost 6 bases at V and 2 bases at J; junction bases unmatched: 9. CDR1 and CDR2 (germline): LNHNV, YYDKDF (reference sequence). CDR3 length: 15 amino acids. The entry originates in a study of cytomegalovirus exposure and HLA in healthy donors. In the PCR, 60 Vbeta and 13 Jbeta primers were used. Assay used: immunoSEQ multiplex PCR; TCRdb lists only in-frame clones, some missing. The sample contains some 200,000 clones, about 70% of which appear only once. Sequenced: PBMCs. This chain connects TRBV15 to TRBJ2-7, with TRBD1 matching 8 bases. The sequence was obtained from a man in his forties in good health and CMV-seropositive. CDR3 coding DNA: TGTGCCACCAGTCGTGGACAGGGCATCGCCTACGAGCAGTACTTC. It yields the protein CATSRGQGIAYEQYF.